These 21 T cell receptor beta chains originate from one sample sequenced in a study of Ad26.COV2.S vaccination and SARS-CoV-2 variants. Profiling relied on immunoSEQ multiplex PCR, and the TCRdb table lists in-frame clones only, not all of them. Of 400,000 to 450,000 clones listed, around 90% are singletons. Indicated treatment: some 20 received Ad26.COV2.S at low or high dose, single or two shots; roughly 5 received placebo; per-sample allocation not given. Sampling occurred on day 63 after the first vaccine or placebo injection. The sequencing used peripheral blood, collected in a trial of Ad26.COV2.S vaccine versus placebo. The receptors originated from a person between 18 and 60 years old who received the Ad26.COV2.S COVID-19 vaccine or a placebo.

This clone was counted only a few times. CDR3: CASSARDRGLNNQPQHF. The DNA for the CDR3 is TGTGCCAGTAGTGCCCGGGACAGGGGGCTTAACAATCAGCCCCAGCATTTT. The rearrangement uses TRBV19 and TRBJ1-5, with TRBD1 identical over 12 bases. The CDR3 has 17 residues. J was trimmed by 3 bases and V by 5 bases; bases with no gene match: 8. Germline CDR1 LNHDA, CDR2 SQIVND (reference sequence).

This rearrangement joins TRBV9 to TRBJ2-3, with 7 bases fitting TRBD2. The germline CDR1 and CDR2 sequences are SGDLS and YYNGEE. The CDR3 has 14 amino acids. Unmatched junction bases numbered 2, after V lost 0 bases and J lost 4 bases. The DNA for the CDR3 is TGTGCCAGCAGCGTAGGGGCGGGAGCAGATACGCAGTATTTT. Protein product: CASSVGAGADTQYF.

This sequence joins TRBV20-1 and TRBJ1-1; no firm D call. V lost 3 bases and J 2 bases, leaving 7 bases between the germline ends. The CDR3 runs 12 residues. Germline values: CDR1 DFQATT, CDR2 SNEGSKA (reference sequence). The CDR3 region has the DNA TGCAGTGCTAGTAACCTTAACACTGAAGCTTTCTTT. Encoded protein: CSASNLNTEAFF.

The chain is built from TRBV7-5 and TRBJ2-6; TRBD2 was called by the table and not checked on the DNA. TRBV7-5 is reported as a pseudogene. CDR3 size: 14 residues. CDR3 region: CARSRPSGANVLTF. The CDR3 coding sequence is TGTGCCAGAAGCCGTCCTTCTGGGGCCAACGTCCTGACTTTC.

V and J are TRBV4-1 and TRBJ1-4, with D maybe TRBD1 (5 bases). CDR3 length: 12 amino acids. From germline, CDR1 is MGHRA and CDR2 YSYEKL. V was clipped by 1 base and J by 13 bases, with 10 bases between them. CDR3 amino acids: CASSQGGVRLFF. Written as DNA, the CDR3 is TGCGCCAGCAGCCAAGGGGGGGTAAGACTGTTTTTT.

The CDR3 reads CASSKSDSWNTEAFF. In nucleotides, the CDR3 is TGTGCCAGCAGTAAATCCGACAGCTGGAACACTGAAGCTTTCTTT. The chain employs TRBV3-1 (or the pseudogene TRBV3-2) and TRBJ1-1; possibly TRBD1 for D (5 bases). Deletions cut 6 bases from V and 1 base from J, with 15 bases between. Germline loops: CDR1 LGHDT, CDR2 YNNKEL (reference sequence). CDR3 length equals 15 residues.

The rearrangement uses TRBV6-4 and TRBJ2-1, with 12 bases matching TRBD1. The CDR3 consists of 15 residues. Germline CDR1 reads MRHNA; CDR2 reads SNTAGT. Trimming removed 8 bases from V and 8 bases from J; junction bases left unmatched: 10. This CDR3 reads CASSSGTGGQDEQFF. CDR3 DNA sequence: TGTGCCAGCTCCTCCGGGACAGGGGGCCAAGATGAGCAGTTCTTC.

J is TRBJ2-7 and V is TRBV19, with 8 bases fitting TRBD2. The CDR3 consists of 15 residues. The ends lost 5 bases at V and 0 bases at J; junction bases unmatched: 6. Germline V CDR1 and CDR2: LNHDA, SQIVND (reference sequence). CDR3 DNA sequence: TGTGCCAGTAGTGGTAGCGGGGCAAGCTCCTACGAGCAGTACTTC. Protein: CASSGSGASSYEQYF.

This clone was observed a single time. This chain connects TRBV4-1 to TRBJ2-1; 8 bases are a match to TRBD2. Germline-derived CDR1 and CDR2 are MGHRA and YSYEKL. The J segment lost 9 bases and the V segment lost 1 base, leaving 14 bases of the junction unmatched. The CDR3 sequence is 17 residues long. CDR3: CASSQVGSGDPGFEQFF. The DNA for the CDR3 is TGCGCCAGCAGCCAAGTGGGTAGCGGGGACCCCGGATTTGAGCAGTTCTTC.

The chain carries TRBV5-1 and TRBJ2-5; D ambiguous. CDR1 is SGHRS and CDR2 is YFSETQ in the germline V gene. The CDR3 consists of 13 residues. Trimming removed 0 bases from V and 6 bases from J, with 9 bases in between. As DNA, the CDR3 is TGCGCCAGCAGCTTGGAGGCCCCTAAGACCCAGTACTTC. Amino acid sequence: CASSLEAPKTQYF. Together with reference TRBV5-1 and TRBJ2-5, the CDR3 gives the full variable domain: KAGVTQTPRYLIKTRGQQVTLSCSPISGHRSVSWYQQTPGQGLQFLFEYFSETQRNKGNFPGRFSGRQFSNSRSEMNVSTLELGDSALYLCASSLEAPKTQYFGPGTRLLVL.

The chain links TRBV18 to TRBJ1-3, with unresolved D. The CDR3 contains 17 residues. Germline V gene sequence: CDR1 KGHSH, CDR2 LQKENI. The V and J ends lost 1 base and 0 bases respectively, with 13 bases between them. CDR3 sequence reads: CASSPLSRTSSGNTIYF. In DNA form, the CDR3 reads TGTGCCAGCTCACCACTTTCCCGGACGAGCTCTGGAAACACCATATATTTT.

The CDR3 nucleotides are TGTGCCAGCAGGGACGCCAAACTAGCGGGGAACACAGATACGCAGTATTTT. Protein: CASRDAKLAGNTDTQYF. The V call is TRBV2, the J call TRBJ2-3, with 10 bases aligning to TRBD2. The germline gives CDR1 SNHLY, CDR2 FYNNEI. This CDR3 has 17 amino acids. J lost 2 bases, V lost 6 bases, and 11 bases had no gene match.

In this sample, this clone turned up once. The sample holds other DNA sequences that translate to the same CDR3. The chain is built from TRBV6-5 and TRBJ2-3; unclear D gene. This CDR3 has 11 amino acids. With 6 bases removed from V and 2 bases from J, the gap between germline ends came to 3 bases. Germline V CDR1 and CDR2: MNHEY, SVGAGI. As DNA, the CDR3 is TGTGCCAGCAGGCACACAGATACGCAGTATTTT. It is translated as CASRHTDTQYF.

The J gene is TRBJ1-1, the V gene TRBV11-2; D is possibly TRBD1 (6 bases). Germline CDR1 reads SGHAT; CDR2 reads FQNNGV. The CDR3 loop spans 15 amino acids. Trimming stripped 3 bases from V and 1 base from J, with 12 bases between. The CDR3 DNA follows: TGTGCCAGCAGCTTTGGTAGGGGGGCGAACACTGAAGCTTTCTTT. Translated: CASSFGRGANTEAFF.

The chain employs TRBV4-3 and TRBJ1-3; possibly TRBD1 for D (6 bases). Between the trimmed V and J ends, which lost 2 bases and 0 bases, there was a span of 14 bases. The germline CDR1 and CDR2 sequences are LGHNA and YSLEER. CDR3 size: 17 residues. The CDR3 DNA sequence: TGCGCCAGCAGCCAATCCCTCGACAGGATCTCTGGAAACACCATATATTTT. Amino acid sequence: CASSQSLDRISGNTIYF.

The genes are TRBV10-3 and TRBJ1-4; possibly TRBD1 for D (6 bases). The CDR3 consists of 14 residues. Between the trimmed V and J ends, which lost 0 bases and 7 bases, there was a span of 9 bases. Looked up from germline, CDR1 is ENHRY and CDR2 is SYGVKD. The CDR3 reads CAISESRGREKLFF. The DNA of the CDR3 is TGTGCCATCAGTGAGTCGCGGGGGCGTGAAAAACTGTTTTTT.

The V gene is TRBV6-6, the J gene TRBJ1-5; tentatively, D is TRBD1 (5 bases). The V end was cut by 2 bases, the J end by 7 bases, with 18 bases between. The CDR3 covers 16 residues. CDR1 MNHNY and CDR2 SVGAGI come from the germline V gene (reference sequence). The CDR3 is CASSYQGGARLQPQHF. CDR3 nucleotide sequence: TGTGCCAGCAGTTACCAGGGTGGGGCGCGGCTACAGCCCCAGCATTTT.

The J gene is TRBJ2-3, the V gene TRBV4-3; a possible D gene is TRBD2 (5 bases). V was pared by 0 bases and J by 2 bases, with 15 bases between. Germline CDR1 is LGHNA and CDR2 is YSLEER. The CDR3 has 17 amino acids. The CDR3 bases are TGCGCCAGCAGCCAAGATCGGCTAGCTTCACTCACAGATACGCAGTATTTT. It codes for CASSQDRLASLTDTQYF.

This rearrangement joins TRBV12-3 or TRBV12-4 to TRBJ1-3; the D is unclear. The CDR3 length is 13 residues. Trimming left V 4 bases short and J 2 bases short, with 6 bases between. The CDR3 nucleotides are TGTGCCAGCAGTTCCGTGCCTGGAAACACCATATATTTT. As protein: CASSSVPGNTIYF.

The chain couples TRBV5-1 to TRBJ2-3, with D possibly matching TRBD1 (6 bases). The CDR3 covers 15 residues. The germline V gene has CDR1 SGHRS and CDR2 YFSETQ. V lost 4 bases and J 4 bases, leaving 16 bases between the germline ends. In nucleotides, the CDR3 is TGCGCCAGCAGCCCTGGGGCAGGGGTGGCAGATACGCAGTATTTT. This sequence encodes CASSPGAGVADTQYF.

This rearrangement joins TRBV25-1 to TRBJ2-7, with no clear D. V dropped 3 bases and J dropped 2 bases, with 5 bases sitting between them. Germline-derived CDR1 and CDR2 are MGHDK and SYGVNS. This CDR3 contains 12 residues. The CDR3 DNA reads as TGTGCCAGCAGTGACAAGACCTACGAGCAGTACTTC. Its translation is CASSDKTYEQYF.